This T cell receptor beta chain is drawn from a study of T cells in Graves' hyperthyroidism and ophthalmopathy. Study-level background: Peripheral blood specimens were obtained at initial diagnosis, prior to any treatment.

Concerning this clonotype: This may be a read error: a much more frequent sequence differs by one nucleotide.

The CDR3 covers 14 residues. Trimming removed 5 bases from V and 6 bases from J, with 17 bases in between. The germline V gene has CDR1 MNHEY and CDR2 SVGEGT. Amplification targeted TCR beta CDR3 regions from RNA transcripts. First-round RT-PCR targeting the TCR CDR3 was performed with the HTBI primer set. TCRdb analysed the multiplex PCR reads with MiXCR anew, one entry per CDR3 protein. The sample lists approximately 430,000 distinct CDR3 sequences; about 15% were seen once. Absence of ophthalmopathy progression within 18 months defined stable Graves' hyperthyroidism. This chain links TRBV6-2 or TRBV6-3 with TRBJ2-7; a weak D match, TRBD2 (6 bases). This receptor was taken from a woman between 18 and 30 years old with Graves' hyperthyroidism. The source material was blood. The DNA of the CDR3 is TGTGCCAGCAGTCCCGGGGGATCGCCGGCCGAGCAGTACTTC. Translated, it gives CASSPGGSPAEQYF.